The 16 T cell receptor beta chains listed next were all sequenced from one sample in a study of beta chain features in type 1 diabetes. What was sequenced were expressed TCRB transcripts, since all of the isolated RNA had been reverse transcribed. Sequencing used immunoSEQ multiplex PCR; TCRdb keeps in-frame clones, though not all of them. The sample lists roughly 610,000 clones; less than 20% were seen once. Sequenced: naive CD4+ T cells from blood. These receptors were taken from a young man in good health.

This sequence joins TRBV4-2 and TRBJ2-2; TRBD2 matches at 8 bases. This CDR3 comprises 17 residues. Trimming cost V 1 base and J 6 bases; bases outside gene matches: 10. Germline CDR1 reads LGHNA; CDR2 reads YNFKEQ. CDR3 sequence reads: CASSQGGVREVAGELFF. The DNA of the CDR3 is TGTGCCAGCAGCCAAGGAGGGGTGCGGGAGGTAGCCGGGGAGCTGTTTTTT.

The chain links TRBV15 to TRBJ2-7, with 7 positions matching TRBD1. In germline, CDR1 is LNHNV, CDR2 YYDKDF (reference sequence). The V segment lost 0 bases and the J segment 0 bases; nucleotides outside the gene matches: 2. This CDR3 region has 15 residues. This CDR3 is CATSREDRDSYEQYF. Here the CDR3 DNA reads TGTGCCACCAGCAGAGAAGACAGGGACTCCTACGAGCAGTACTTC. Full variable domain (rest looked up from reference TRBV15 and TRBJ2-7): DAMVIQNPRYQVTQFGKPVTLSCSQTLNHNVMYWYQQKSSQAPKLLFHYYDKDFNNEADTPDNFQSRRPNTSFCFLDIRSPGLGDTAMYLCATSREDRDSYEQYFGPGTRLTVT.

The chain recombines TRBV18 with TRBJ1-1; D gene unclear. CDR1 and CDR2 from the germline V gene are KGHSH and LQKENI. V was trimmed by 3 bases and J by 2 bases, leaving 10 bases between them. The CDR3 has 14 residues. CDR3 in DNA: TGTGCCAGCTCACCCCTCTACAGTAACACTGAAGCTTTCTTT. Translating it yields CASSPLYSNTEAFF.

This chain links TRBV7-2 with TRBJ2-1; D perhaps matches TRBD2 (6 bases). Germline lookup yields CDR1 SGHTA and CDR2 FQGNSA. The CDR3 loop spans 14 amino acids. V dropped 8 bases and J dropped 3 bases, with 14 bases sitting between them. In nucleotides, the CDR3 is TGTGCCAGCGGACGGGGGTACGGCTACAATGAGCAGTTCTTC. Encoded protein: CASGRGYGYNEQFF.

V usage is TRBV10-3 and J usage is TRBJ2-3; no clear D. The germline V gene has CDR1 ENHRY and CDR2 SYGVKD. This CDR3 has 14 residues. Trimming pared 7 bases from V and 1 base from J, leaving 12 bases between. The CDR3 sequence is CAIIGQPGTDTQYF. CDR3 coding DNA: TGTGCCATCATCGGTCAGCCGGGCACAGATACGCAGTATTTT.

The chain uses TRBV30 and TRBJ2-5; D uncertain. Between the trimmed V and J ends, which lost 4 bases and 1 base, there was a span of 7 bases. The CDR3 totals 12 residues. CDR1 is GTSNPN, CDR2 SVGIG, per germline (reference sequence). Here the CDR3 DNA reads TGTGCCTGGAAGGGCAGCCAAGAGACCCAGTACTTC. As protein: CAWKGSQETQYF.

The table lists this clone with a few counts. V is TRBV4-1 and J is TRBJ1-1; 7 bases fit TRBD1. V lost 4 bases to trimming and J lost 0 bases; unmatched junction nucleotides: 11. This CDR3 region has 17 residues. Germline values: CDR1 MGHRA, CDR2 YSYEKL. CDR3 coding DNA: TGCGCCAGCAGCCGGACCTTAATTACAGGGGTGAACACTGAAGCTTTCTTT. Its translation is CASSRTLITGVNTEAFF.

This chain links TRBV6-5 with TRBJ1-2; tentatively, D is TRBD1 (5 bases). The CDR3 has 15 amino acids. In germline, CDR1 is MNHEY, CDR2 SVGAGI. V lost 6 bases to trimming and J lost 5 bases, with 19 bases between them. The CDR3 bases are TGTGCCAGCAGCTCTGGGGGTTCTAGGTCGTATGGCTACACCTTC. Protein product: CASSSGGSRSYGYTF.

This chain uses TRBV2 with TRBJ2-7, with unresolved D. V was clipped by 4 bases and J by 0 bases, with 10 bases between them. The CDR3 extends over 14 amino acids. Germline loops: CDR1 SNHLY, CDR2 FYNNEI. CDR3 nucleotide sequence: TGTGCCAGCAGTGGTGGGCGATACTCCTACGAGCAGTACTTC. This sequence encodes CASSGGRYSYEQYF.

There are a few counts of this clone. This rearrangement joins TRBV7-3 to TRBJ2-3; TRBD2 is a possible D gene (6 bases). The CDR3 totals 15 residues. The germline V and J ends were trimmed by 3 bases and 7 bases, with 17 bases remaining between them. Germline V lookup: CDR1 SGHTA, CDR2 FQGTGA. CDR3 region: CASSFEIGRGNTQYF. The CDR3, as DNA: TGTGCCAGCAGCTTCGAAATAGGGCGGGGCAATACGCAGTATTTT.

The rearrangement joins TRBV5-4 to TRBJ2-7, with TRBD2 as a possible D gene (7 bases). The V end was cut by 3 bases, the J end by 3 bases, with 16 bases between. Germline V gives CDR1 SGHNT, CDR2 YYREEE (reference sequence). This CDR3 spans 15 amino acids. CDR3 DNA: TGTGCCAGCAGCTATGGTGGGGGAGGGGGCTACGAGCAGTACTTC. Its translation: CASSYGGGGGYEQYF. The full variable domain, its missing parts supplied by reference TRBV5-4 and TRBJ2-7, is ETGVTQSPTHLIKTRGQQVTLRCSSQSGHNTVSWYQQALGQGPQFIFQYYREEENGRGNFPPRFSGLQFPNYSSELNVNALELDDSALYLCASSYGGGGGYEQYFGPGTRLTVT.

V and J are TRBV6-6 and TRBJ1-2; 8 nucleotides agree with TRBD1. In germline, CDR1 is MNHNY, CDR2 SVGAGI (reference sequence). V dropped 6 bases and J dropped 5; count of bases not matched to a gene: 8. The CDR3 runs 14 residues. The CDR3 sequence: CASRFDRGKYGYTF. In DNA form, the CDR3 reads TGTGCCAGCAGATTCGACAGGGGAAAGTATGGCTACACCTTC.

A word on this clone: Within the sample, other DNA sequences also encode this same CDR3. The chain carries TRBV10-3 and TRBJ1-5; D is ambiguous. The length of the CDR3 is 12 residues. Germline V gene sequence: CDR1 ENHRY, CDR2 SYGVKD. Trimming left V 3 bases short and J 3 bases short, with 3 bases between. The CDR3 coding sequence is TGTGCCATCAGTGAACCCAATCAGCCCCAGCATTTT. Translated: CAISEPNQPQHF.

The V and J genes are TRBV7-9 and TRBJ1-2, with 8 bases matching TRBD1. The V and J ends lost 3 bases and 4 bases, in that order; junction bases with no gene match: 4. The CDR3 contains 14 residues. Germline CDR1 and CDR2: SEHNR and FQNEAQ (reference sequence). The CDR3 sequence: CASSFGQGGYGYTF. The CDR3 DNA reads as TGTGCCAGCAGCTTCGGACAGGGCGGCTATGGCTACACCTTC.

This clone was detected a few times. The V and J genes are TRBV21-1 and TRBJ2-7; no check of the table's D call, TRBD2, against the DNA was made. TRBV21-1 represents a pseudogene. This CDR3 is 16 amino acids long. Here the CDR3 DNA reads TGTGCCAGCAGCAAAGCAGGGACTCTCGGGACCTACGAGCAGTACTTC. This translates into CASSKAGTLGTYEQYF.

This clone has more than one count but fewer than ten. This rearrangement joins TRBV7-3 to TRBJ2-1; 8 bases line up with TRBD2. Per the germline V gene, CDR1 is SGHTA and CDR2 is FQGTGA. The CDR3 is made up of 15 amino acids. Trimming took 4 bases from V and 0 from J; bases not matched to a gene: 2. CDR3 region: CASSSGLVSYNEQFF. The CDR3 DNA sequence: TGTGCCAGCAGCTCGGGACTAGTCTCCTACAATGAGCAGTTCTTC.